Below, 20 T cell receptor beta chains from the same sample are listed, as sequenced in a study of CD8 T cells in ankylosing spondylitis. MiXCR, applied by TCRdb to the 5' RACE reads, yields one record per CDR3 protein. The sample records approximately 250,000 distinct CDR3 sequences, about 30% being singletons. Sequencing was performed on blood, either unsorted or a sorted T cell fraction (not recorded which). The receptors originated from a male donor with ankylosing spondylitis or in good health (not recorded which).

This clonotype was picked up a small number of times. The rearrangement uses TRBV12-3 or TRBV12-4 and TRBJ2-1; D is ambiguous. Trimming cost V 3 bases and J 8 bases, with 11 bases left between them. CDR3 length: 13 amino acids. CDR3: CASSFPETDEQFF. For the CDR3, the DNA is TGTGCCAGCAGTTTCCCTGAGACCGATGAGCAGTTCTTC.

The V gene is TRBV29-1, the J gene TRBJ2-3; D might be TRBD1 (6 bases). Germline lookup yields CDR1 SQVTM and CDR2 ANQGSEA. The CDR3 is made up of 13 amino acids. The V end lost 8 bases, the J end lost 6 bases, and 18 bases lay between the germline ends. CDR3 sequence: CSKQGNSRDTQYF. CDR3 DNA: TGCAGCAAACAGGGTAACTCTCGGGATACGCAGTATTTT.

V gene TRBV5-6 combines with J gene TRBJ1-1; no clear D. V gave up 3 bases and J gave up 5 bases, with 11 bases separating them. In germline, CDR1 is SGHDT, CDR2 YYEEEE. This CDR3 region has 13 residues. CDR3 residues: CASSSPGRTEAFF. The CDR3 DNA is TGTGCCAGCAGCTCCCCGGGCCGGACTGAAGCTTTCTTT.

The chain combines TRBV3-1 with TRBJ2-5; D ambiguous. Germline values: CDR1 LGHDT, CDR2 YNNKEL (reference sequence). The V gene lost 0 bases and the J gene lost 6 bases, with 8 bases spanning the gap. The CDR3 has 13 residues. The CDR3 loop is CASSQDPRQTQYF. CDR3 nucleotide sequence: TGTGCCAGCAGCCAAGACCCACGCCAGACCCAGTACTTC.

This clonotype is a singleton in its sample. V and J are TRBV20-1 and TRBJ2-7; the D gene is possibly TRBD2 (5 bases). Germline values: CDR1 DFQATT, CDR2 SNEGSKA (reference sequence). The CDR3 covers 12 residues. V lost 6 bases, J lost 6 bases, and 15 bases lay in between. CDR3 sequence: CSASGVAGEQYF. The CDR3 nucleotides are TGCAGTGCCTCCGGGGTCGCCGGCGAGCAGTACTTC.

This clonotype was seen just once. This chain joins TRBV28 and TRBJ2-2; D is possibly TRBD2 (7 bases). The V gene lost 2 bases and the J gene lost 0 bases, with 16 bases spanning the gap. The V gene's germline CDR1 is MDHEN and CDR2 SYDVKM. The length of the CDR3 is 18 residues. CDR3 bases: TGTGCCAGCAGTTTAAGGCAGGGGAGGGGAACGAACACCGGGGAGCTGTTTTTT. This encodes CASSLRQGRGTNTGELFF. The full variable domain, rest sourced from reference TRBV28 and TRBJ2-2, is DVKVTQSSRYLVKRTGEKVFLECVQDMDHENMFWYRQDPGLGLRLIYFSYDVKMKEKGDIPEGYSVSREKKERFSLILESASTNQTSMYLCASSLRQGRGTNTGELFFGEGSRLTVL.

In its sample, this clonotype was seen a few times. V and J are TRBV20-1 and TRBJ1-2; TRBD1 agrees at 8 bases. After removal of 0 bases from V and 1 base from J, the junction contained 13 bases not matched to a gene. The CDR3 consists of 18 residues. Germline CDR1 and CDR2: DFQATT and SNEGSKA (reference sequence). CDR3 region: CSARDRPGTGRINYGYTF. CDR3 DNA: TGCAGTGCTAGAGATCGCCCCGGGACAGGAAGGATTAACTATGGCTACACCTTC.

This chain connects TRBV12-3 or TRBV12-4 to TRBJ2-1, with D uncertain. The CDR3 runs 14 residues. V dropped 6 bases and J dropped 6 bases, with 15 bases sitting between them. In nucleotides, the CDR3 is TGTGCCAGCAGCCCCATTATACCGGGCAATGAGCAGTTCTTC. As protein: CASSPIIPGNEQFF.

The genes are TRBV5-1 and TRBJ1-1; 9 bases fit TRBD1. With 4 bases clipped from V and 0 bases from J, the junction kept 7 bases outside the gene matches. The germline V gene encodes CDR1 SGHRS and CDR2 YFSETQ. This CDR3 contains 16 residues. The DNA of the CDR3 is TGCGCCAGCAGCCGAGCGGGACAGGGATTGAACACTGAAGCTTTCTTT. Its translation is CASSRAGQGLNTEAFF.

This clonotype showed up just a few times. The rearrangement joins TRBV9 to TRBJ2-3; D unresolved. Germline V gene data show CDR1 as SGDLS and CDR2 as YYNGEE. Trimming cost V 6 bases and J 2 bases, with 13 bases left between them. The CDR3 length is 14 residues. CDR3 DNA sequence: TGTGCCAGCACCCCTGATGGATACACAGATACGCAGTATTTT. It encodes CASTPDGYTDTQYF.

The chain employs TRBV12-3 or TRBV12-4 and TRBJ2-6, with D tentatively TRBD1 or TRBD2 (5 bases each). This CDR3 region has 17 residues. V was shortened by 5 bases and J by 0 bases, with 14 bases between the two germline ends. Here the CDR3 reads CASSVTAEISGANVLTF. The CDR3 nucleotides are TGTGCCAGCAGTGTGACAGCGGAGATCTCTGGGGCCAACGTCCTGACTTTC.

This clonotype has a count of ten or more. The chain carries TRBV7-2 and TRBJ2-3, with 7 bases matching TRBD2. The ends lost 7 bases at V and 0 bases at J; junction bases unmatched: 10. Germline CDR1 reads SGHTA; CDR2 reads FQGNSA. This CDR3 contains 16 residues. CDR3 sequence: CASTLRWRGSTDTQYF. The DNA of the CDR3 is TGTGCCAGCACCCTAAGGTGGCGGGGGAGCACAGATACGCAGTATTTT.

The rearrangement uses TRBV27 and TRBJ2-6; the D gene is possibly TRBD1 (5 bases). The CDR3 runs to 17 residues. Trimming took off 3 bases at V and 1 base at J, with 13 bases between the two ends. Germline loops: CDR1 MNHEY, CDR2 SMNVEV (reference sequence). The CDR3 spells CASSFLTEDSGANVLTF. CDR3 nucleotide sequence: TGTGCCAGCAGTTTCTTGACAGAGGATTCTGGGGCCAACGTCCTGACTTTC.

This clonotype has only one observation. The rearrangement joins TRBV27 to TRBJ2-2, with a possible D match to TRBD1 (6 bases). Germline CDR1 MNHEY, CDR2 SMNVEV (reference sequence). Trimming removed 4 bases at V and 0 bases at J, with 12 bases between. The CDR3 consists of 16 residues. The CDR3 protein is CASSSRTDANTGELFF. The CDR3 coding sequence is TGTGCCAGCAGTTCCCGGACAGACGCGAACACCGGGGAGCTGTTTTTT.

The sample holds a few counts of this clonotype. The chain has TRBV9 and TRBJ2-7; weak D call: TRBD2 (6 bases). The CDR3 length is 13 residues. Deletions cut 3 bases from V and 1 base from J, with 8 bases between. Per germline, CDR1 SGDLS and CDR2 YYNGEE. DNA of the CDR3: TGTGCCAGCAGCGCCGCGGGGTCCTACGAGCAGTACTTC. This translates into CASSAAGSYEQYF.

This clonotype has more than one count but fewer than ten. In nucleotides, the CDR3 is TGCGCCAGCAGTGAGTCGACTCGGGAAGATACGCAGTATTTT. Translation: CASSESTREDTQYF. The chain recombines TRBV10-2 with TRBJ2-3; possible D gene TRBD2, 5 bases. The length of the CDR3 is 14 residues. V gave up 0 bases and J gave up 5 bases, with 9 bases separating them. Per germline, CDR1 WSHSY and CDR2 SAAADI.

This clonotype showed up just a few times. The chain is built from TRBV6-5 and TRBJ1-2; D is uncertain. Germline V CDR1 and CDR2: MNHEY, SVGAGI. The CDR3 contains 15 residues. Between the trimmed V and J ends, which lost 3 bases and 0 bases, there was a span of 11 bases. CDR3 DNA sequence: TGTGCCAGCAGTTATTACGTCGGGTCTAACTATGGCTACACCTTC. It encodes CASSYYVGSNYGYTF.

This clonotype turned up a few times. The rearrangement uses TRBV12-3 or TRBV12-4 and TRBJ1-1; 7 bases agree with TRBD1. V lost 5 bases, J lost 3 bases, and 3 bases stayed unmatched. This CDR3 contains 13 residues. The DNA for the CDR3 is TGTGCCAGCAGTCCGACAGGGTACACTGAAGCTTTCTTT. This translates into CASSPTGYTEAFF.

Concerning this clonotype itself: Its ends do not fully match the called genes, so a read error is possible. The chain has TRBV10-2 and TRBJ2-1; 12 bases map to TRBD2. The CDR3 extends over 13 amino acids. Germline loops: CDR1 WSHSY, CDR2 SAAADI. Here the CDR3 DNA reads TGCGCCTGCAGACTAGCGGGGGTCTATGAGCAGTTCTTC. Translated: CACRLAGVYEQFF.

The chain carries TRBV5-1 and TRBJ2-2; no reliable D call. The CDR3 has 16 amino acids. CDR1 is SGHRS, CDR2 YFSETQ, per germline. The V gene lost 0 bases and the J gene lost 6 bases, with 15 bases spanning the gap. DNA of the CDR3: TGCGCCAGCAGCTTGGGTTCCCAGGCTATGCCCGGGGAGCTGTTTTTT. Encoded protein: CASSLGSQAMPGELFF.